This T cell receptor beta chain was observed in a study of lymphopenia after photon versus proton radiotherapy (dated by TCRdb to about 2019). With regard to the full study: The study compared the immunological effects of photon versus proton radiation therapy in patients with gastrointestinal tumors who developed high-grade lymphopenia. A cohort of under 25 patients with gastrointestinal tumors who received either photon or proton therapy and subsequently developed lymphopenia was included. The study was designed to characterize how the impact on the immune system differs between the two radiation modalities. Broader findings and caveats from the paper: During treatment, patients who received photon therapy lost naive T cells and TCR diversity and gained effector/memory populations, whereas patients who received proton therapy remained relatively stable. The authors looked at the survival association only in patients who died, and they framed better survival with proton therapy as a possibility rather than a demonstrated result. Across the cohort, among patients who died, a greater drop in TCR diversity after the nadir was inversely correlated with overall survival time. After the lymphocyte count nadir, photon-treated repertoires showed oligoclonal expansion, especially of CD8+ Temra cells, which drove the drop in diversity.

Concerning this clone itself: The antigen it recognizes is unknown. Base qualities are not provided; no much larger clone lies one nucleotide away.

Libraries were constructed by the immunoSEQ multiplex PCR assay. Alongside multiparametric flow cytometry, deep sequencing of rearranged TCR beta loci was used to profile the T cell repertoires. TCRdb provides this immuneACCESS table in a form limited to in-frame rearrangements. Some clones are lacking; in checked studies, under half of them reflect an unresolved V gene, and why the rest are absent is not known. The sample includes about 3,800 clones, with about 71% observed a single time. The ten top clones hold just under 55% of the sample. The specimen comprised peripheral blood, sampled from a patient treated with proton-based radiotherapy. This sequence was found in a man older than 75 with esophageal cancer.

The CDR3: CASSGGSGSPEAFF. DNA sequence: TGTGCCAGTAGTGGGGGGAGCGGGAGCCCTGAAGCTTTCTTT. The V and J segments used are TRBV19 and TRBJ1-1; a weak D assignment points to TRBD1 (5 bases agree). As encoded in the germline V gene (reference sequence), CDR1 is LNHDA while CDR2 is SQIVND. The CDR3, from cysteine to phenylalanine, totals 14 residues. Only the CDR3 DNA stays, 42 bases, in frame from base 1. V sheds 5 bases and J sheds 6 bases, leaving 16 bases between their ends. Beyond the CDR3, the reference TRBV19 and TRBJ1-1 genes provide the residues; the full variable domain reads: DGGITQSPKYLFRKEGQNVTLSCEQNLNHDAMYWYRQDPGQGLRLIYYSQIVNDFQKGDIAEGYSVSREKKESFPLTVTSAQKNPTAFYLCASSGGSGSPEAFFGQGTRLTVV.